The next 9 T cell receptor beta chains were all read from a single sample in a study of blood T cell repertoires in COVID-19 (dated by TCRdb to 2020 to 2022). Receptor libraries were prepared by the immunoSEQ multiplex PCR assay. What TCRdb holds here is the immuneACCESS table cut down to in-frame rearrangements. Part of the clones is not present; checked against another copy, under half of the missing clones reflect an unresolved V gene, and the others are unexplained. The sample table holds roughly 49,000 clones, of which 90% to 95% were seen once. The ten largest make up 9.7% of the sample. The sequenced material came from peripheral blood. These receptors came from a woman older than 75 with acute or convalescent COVID-19.

The chain uses TRBV6-6 and TRBJ2-7; TRBD2 aligns across 10 bases. The CDR3 loop spans 15 amino acids. The trim removed 2 bases at V and 3 bases at J, leaving 4 bases unmatched. Germline loops: CDR1 MNHNY, CDR2 SVGAGI (reference sequence). Here the CDR3 reads CASSYGLAGGYEQYF. CDR3 DNA: TGTGCCAGCAGTTACGGCTTAGCGGGAGGCTACGAGCAGTACTTC.

The genes are TRBV30 and TRBJ1-1; D possibly corresponds to TRBD1 (6 bases). Per the germline V gene, CDR1 is GTSNPN and CDR2 is SVGIG (reference sequence). The V and J ends lost 3 bases and 8 bases respectively, with 13 bases between them. The CDR3 is made up of 12 amino acids. As DNA, the CDR3 is TGTGCCTGGAGCCCCCGGACAGTAGAAGCTTTCTTT. This sequence encodes CAWSPRTVEAFF.

This chain joins TRBV29-1 and TRBJ1-2; D might be TRBD1 (5 bases). The length of the CDR3 is 16 residues. Germline V lookup: CDR1 SQVTM, CDR2 ANQGSEA. The germline V and J ends were trimmed by 7 bases and 1 base, with 22 bases remaining between them. CDR3 sequence (DNA): TGCAGCGCAACAGGATTCGGTGAGGTCCATAACTATGGCTACACCTTC. Protein product: CSATGFGEVHNYGYTF. The whole variable domain, filled in from reference TRBV29-1 and TRBJ1-2, reads SAVISQKPSRDICQRGTSLTIQCQVDSQVTMMFWYRQQPGQSLTLIATANQGSEATYESGFVIDKFPISRPNLTFSTLTVSNMSPEDSSIYLCSATGFGEVHNYGYTFGSGTRLTVV.

This chain connects TRBV7-2 to TRBJ2-1, with 8 bases fitting TRBD2. Germline CDR1 is SGHTA and CDR2 is FQGNSA. This CDR3 has 13 amino acids. CDR3 bases: TGTGCTTTTTCCAGCGGGAGCTTCAATGAGCAGTTCTTC. It translates to CAFSSGSFNEQFF.

This chain joins TRBV5-8 and TRBJ2-1; 8 bases line up with TRBD1. Trimming removed 3 bases from V and 4 bases from J; junction bases left unmatched: 3. CDR3 length: 14 amino acids. Per the germline V gene, CDR1 is SGHTS and CDR2 is YDEGEE. CDR3 loop: CASSSGTGYNEQFF. The CDR3 bases are TGTGCCAGCAGCTCTGGGACAGGTTACAATGAGCAGTTCTTC.

Points on this clone: At one end the junction does not follow the germline gene, possibly because of a read error. In nucleotides, the CDR3 is TGTGCTAGCAGCTTAGTTCCGGGACAGGGGCGGACCGGGGAGCTGTTTTTT. Its protein is CASSLVPGQGRTGELFF. The rearrangement joins TRBV7-7 to TRBJ2-2; TRBD1 matches 10 bases. The CDR3 is 17 residues long. CDR1 and CDR2 (germline): SSHAT, FNYEAQ (reference sequence).

The chain joins TRBV4-1 to TRBJ2-5, with TRBD1 as a possible D gene (6 bases). From germline, CDR1 is MGHRA and CDR2 YSYEKL. CDR3 length: 14 residues. V gave up 1 base and J gave up 5 bases, with 11 bases separating them. CDR3 sequence: CASSQGGQGETQYF. In DNA, the CDR3 is TGCGCCAGCAGCCAAGGGGGGCAGGGCGAGACCCAGTACTTC.

The gene calls are TRBV30 and TRBJ2-2, with D tentatively TRBD2 (5 bases). Germline V gives CDR1 GTSNPN, CDR2 SVGIG (reference sequence). The CDR3 runs to 13 residues. The V and J ends lost 2 bases and 5 bases respectively, with 9 bases between them. CDR3 DNA sequence: TGTGCCTGGAGTTTTACTAGGACCGGGGAGCTGTTTTTT. Translating it yields CAWSFTRTGELFF.

Only one count was recorded for this clone. The chain is built from TRBV5-1 and TRBJ2-7; 10 bases match TRBD2. The trim removed 3 bases at V and 0 bases at J, leaving 18 bases unmatched. CDR1 and CDR2 from the germline V gene are SGHRS and YFSETQ. This CDR3 region has 20 residues. CDR3 sequence (DNA): TGCGCCAGCAGCTCCCCGCCAAACACGCATAGCGGGGGGAGCTCCTACGAGCAGTACTTC. Residues: CASSSPPNTHSGGSSYEQYF.